This passage covers 27 T cell receptor beta chains from one sample sequenced in a study of T cell changes during pregnancy in multiple sclerosis. Produced via immunoSEQ multiplex PCR; TCRdb's table is partial and in-frame only. The table lists 50,000 to 65,000 clones, 90% of them singletons. The sequenced sample was peripheral blood, obtained in the third trimester of pregnancy. These receptors were obtained from a female donor in good health, enrolled as a control in a pregnancy study.

The chain uses TRBV10-1 and TRBJ2-3; 13 bases are a match to TRBD2. The germline V gene has CDR1 WNHNN and CDR2 SYGVQD (reference sequence). The CDR3 is made up of 18 amino acids. Germline trimming cut 5 bases from V and 8 bases from J; bases unmatched to any gene: 16. The CDR3 reads CASSRPRPGTSGNSTQYF. CDR3 coding DNA: TGCGCCAGCAGTCGACCCCGCCCCGGGACTAGCGGGAATAGTACGCAGTATTTT.

In this sample, this clone turned up a few times. The gene calls are TRBV7-9 and TRBJ1-3, with D perhaps TRBD1 (5 bases). V was trimmed by 1 base and J by 0 bases, leaving 10 bases between them. Germline V gene sequence: CDR1 SEHNR, CDR2 FQNEAQ (reference sequence). The CDR3 is 16 amino acids. The CDR3 region has the DNA TGTGCCAGCAGCTTAGGCCGAGACAGCTCTGGAAACACCATATATTTT. It codes for CASSLGRDSSGNTIYF.

The V and J genes are TRBV19 and TRBJ1-4; 11 positions match TRBD1. This CDR3 comprises 15 residues. The junction had 8 bases not matched to a gene; V was cut back by 6 bases and J by 8 bases. The germline V gene encodes CDR1 LNHDA and CDR2 SQIVND (reference sequence). For the CDR3, the DNA is TGTGCCAGTAGGCGGACAGGGGGCCGAGAAGAAAAACTGTTTTTT. It codes for CASRRTGGREEKLFF.

The chain uses TRBV11-2 and TRBJ2-2; tentatively, D is TRBD2 (7 bases). The CDR3 totals 16 residues. Germline V gives CDR1 SGHAT, CDR2 FQNNGV. V dropped 0 bases and J dropped 6 bases, with 14 bases sitting between them. CDR3 region: CASSLDLRGAAGELFF. Written as DNA, the CDR3 is TGTGCCAGCAGCTTAGATCTTCGGGGGGCGGCCGGGGAGCTGTTTTTT. The whole variable domain, remainder taken from reference TRBV11-2 and TRBJ2-2, is EAGVAQSPRYKIIEKRQSVAFWCNPISGHATLYWYQQILGQGPKLLIQFQNNGVVDDSQLPKDRFSAERLKGVDSTLKIQPAKLEDSAVYLCASSLDLRGAAGELFFGEGSRLTVL.

The chain employs TRBV4-3 and TRBJ1-4; D is undetermined. The CDR3 consists of 17 residues. The V and J ends lost 0 bases and 8 bases respectively, with 19 bases between them. In germline, CDR1 is LGHNA, CDR2 YSLEER. CDR3 amino acids: CASSQDEREGREEKLFF. The CDR3 nucleotides are TGCGCCAGCAGCCAAGACGAGCGGGAAGGGAGGGAAGAAAAACTGTTTTTT.

This chain links TRBV6-6 with TRBJ1-2; D might be TRBD1 (5 bases). The CDR3 has 12 residues. V was pared by 2 bases and J by 7 bases, with 8 bases between. Germline V lookup: CDR1 MNHNY, CDR2 SVGAGI (reference sequence). CDR3 bases: TGTGCCAGCAGTTACGTCGGGGGTGGCTACACCTTC. Amino acids: CASSYVGGGYTF.

This clone showed up just a few times. This chain uses TRBV7-8 with TRBJ2-7, with TRBD2 matching over 7 bases. V shed 8 bases, J shed 2 bases, and the junction held 6 bases outside the gene matches. Germline-derived CDR1 and CDR2 are SGHVS and FQNEAQ. The CDR3 covers 13 residues. The CDR3 reads CASFGAGAYEQYF. CDR3 nucleotide sequence: TGTGCCAGCTTCGGGGCGGGAGCCTACGAGCAGTACTTC.

The chain recombines TRBV5-1 with TRBJ1-1, with 10 bases lining up with TRBD1. J gave up 3 bases and V 7 bases, and 6 bases lay outside the gene matches. Germline V gene data show CDR1 as SGHRS and CDR2 as YFSETQ. The CDR3 extends over 14 amino acids. CDR3 residues: CASSGTGVDTEAFF. The CDR3 DNA sequence: TGCGCCAGCTCCGGGACAGGGGTAGACACTGAAGCTTTCTTT.

The chain joins TRBV5-8 to TRBJ2-1; perhaps TRBD2 as D (6 bases). Germline CDR1 and CDR2: SGHTS and YDEGEE. This CDR3 comprises 14 residues. V was clipped by 4 bases and J by 2 bases, with 10 bases between them. The CDR3 bases are TGTGCCAGCAGCCGGCGGGGAGCCTACAATGAGCAGTTCTTC. Amino acids: CASSRRGAYNEQFF.

The V gene is TRBV11-3, the J gene TRBJ1-2; TRBD1 matches 8 bases. The CDR3 is 17 residues long. V shed 5 bases and J 5 bases; nucleotides not matched to a gene: 16. Germline V CDR1 and CDR2: SGHNT, YENEEA. The CDR3 loop reads CASSPGTGDTHPYGYTF. CDR3 nucleotides: TGTGCCAGCAGCCCGGGGACAGGAGATACCCACCCATATGGCTACACCTTC. Full variable domain (missing parts from reference TRBV11-3 and TRBJ1-2): EAGVVQSPRYKIIEKKQPVAFWCNPISGHNTLYWYLQNLGQGPELLIRYENEEAVDDSQLPKDRFSAERLKGVDSTLKIQPAELGDSAVYLCASSPGTGDTHPYGYTFGSGTRLTVV.

J is TRBJ2-5 and V is TRBV9; 9 bases line up with TRBD1. CDR3 size: 16 residues. The trim removed 4 bases at V and 9 bases at J, leaving 16 bases unmatched. CDR1 is SGDLS and CDR2 is YYNGEE in the germline V gene. The CDR3 protein is CASSHPTGGAQGAQYF. For the CDR3, the DNA is TGTGCCAGCAGCCATCCGACAGGGGGTGCCCAAGGAGCCCAGTACTTC.

The chain recombines TRBV7-9 with TRBJ2-3; 10 positions match TRBD2. Germline CDR1 is SEHNR and CDR2 is FQNEAQ (reference sequence). Trimming removed 5 bases from V and 5 bases from J; junction bases left unmatched: 16. The CDR3 contains 18 residues. The DNA of the CDR3 is TGTGCCAGCAGCCCCGGCGGCGGTCTAGCGGGAGTTGTAGATACGCAGTATTTT. As protein: CASSPGGGLAGVVDTQYF.

The chain links TRBV5-1 to TRBJ2-2; 8 nucleotides align to TRBD2. The CDR3 covers 16 residues. Germline V CDR1 and CDR2: SGHRS, YFSETQ. Trimming at V came to 0 bases and at J to 5 bases, leaving 6 bases not matched to a gene. CDR3 protein: CASSLGSGSGTGELFF. The CDR3 DNA is TGCGCCAGCAGCTTGGGGAGCGGGAGTGGGACCGGGGAGCTGTTTTTT.

The CDR3 loop is CASSRGTGAGDEQFF. CDR3 sequence (DNA): TGTGCCAGCTCCCGGGGGACAGGGGCCGGGGATGAGCAGTTCTTC. The rearrangement uses TRBV19 and TRBJ2-1; TRBD1 aligns across 10 bases. CDR1 and CDR2 (germline): LNHDA, SQIVND (reference sequence). The CDR3 totals 15 residues. V lost 9 bases, J lost 8 bases, and 13 bases stayed unmatched.

The chain links TRBV6-1 to TRBJ1-2; 7 bases match TRBD1. Trimming removed 1 base from V and 4 bases from J; junction bases left unmatched: 3. Germline V CDR1 and CDR2: MNHNS, SASEGT. The CDR3 is made up of 14 amino acids. The CDR3 spells CASSEEAGGYGYTF. For the CDR3, the DNA is TGTGCCAGCAGTGAAGAGGCAGGGGGCTATGGCTACACCTTC.

The chain couples TRBV5-6 to TRBJ1-5; TRBD1 is a possible D gene (6 bases). The CDR3 is made up of 13 amino acids. CDR1 is SGHDT and CDR2 is YYEEEE in the germline V gene. The ends were cut back, 4 bases at V and 7 bases at J, with 12 bases in the middle. DNA for the CDR3: TGTGCCAGCAGCCCCGCAGGGGACCAGCCCCAGCATTTT. Its translation: CASSPAGDQPQHF.

The chain uses TRBV19 and TRBJ2-2, with 8 bases fitting TRBD2. The CDR3 runs 17 residues. V trimming: 4 bases; J trimming: 5 bases; junction bases outside the gene matches: 12. Germline CDR1 and CDR2: LNHDA and SQIVND (reference sequence). CDR3 sequence reads: CASSTTRAGGLTGELFF. CDR3 nucleotides: TGTGCCAGTAGTACCACTCGCGCGGGGGGCCTGACCGGGGAGCTGTTTTTT.

The V call is TRBV6-1, the J call TRBJ1-1; the D gene is possibly TRBD1 (5 bases). The CDR3 is 14 amino acids. Looked up from germline, CDR1 is MNHNS and CDR2 is SASEGT. V was trimmed by 7 bases and J by 3 bases, leaving 15 bases between them. CDR3 DNA: TGTGCCAGCAAAGAGAAAGGGGAAGACACTGAAGCTTTCTTT. The encoded protein is CASKEKGEDTEAFF.

V usage is TRBV27 and J usage is TRBJ2-1, with D possibly TRBD2 on 5 matching bases. Germline V gene data show CDR1 as MNHEY and CDR2 as SMNVEV (reference sequence). The CDR3 runs to 14 residues. V lost 6 bases and J 1 base, leaving 10 bases between the germline ends. CDR3 sequence (DNA): TGTGCCAGCAGGACGGGAAGGTCCTACAATGAGCAGTTCTTC. It yields the protein CASRTGRSYNEQFF.

The V call is TRBV5-4, the J call TRBJ2-7, with 7 bases matching TRBD2. From germline, CDR1 is SGHNT and CDR2 YYREEE (reference sequence). J was trimmed by 1 base and V by 4 bases; bases with no gene match: 8. This CDR3 region has 15 residues. The CDR3: CASSDRASGSYEQYF. CDR3 in DNA: TGTGCCAGCAGCGACCGGGCTAGCGGTTCCTACGAGCAGTACTTC.

CDR3: CASSRGTGGSANYGYTF. The CDR3, as DNA: TGTGCCAGCAGTCGTGGGACAGGGGGCTCGGCTAACTATGGCTACACCTTC. The chain couples TRBV27 to TRBJ1-2; 12 positions agree with TRBD1. The length of the CDR3 is 17 residues. Germline trimming cut 5 bases from V and 0 bases from J; bases unmatched to any gene: 7. Germline values: CDR1 MNHEY, CDR2 SMNVEV (reference sequence).

This clone has only one observation. The chain carries TRBV27 and TRBJ1-5; D may be TRBD1 (5 bases). Per germline, CDR1 MNHEY and CDR2 SMNVEV (reference sequence). The CDR3 contains 15 residues. V was pared by 6 bases and J by 5 bases, with 17 bases between. The CDR3 region has the DNA TGTGCCAGCAGACCCACAGGAGTCACTTATCAGCCCCAGCATTTT. It translates to CASRPTGVTYQPQHF.

The rearrangement uses TRBV4-2 and TRBJ2-2; tentatively, D is TRBD2 (5 bases). There are 15 residues in the CDR3. V was trimmed by 0 bases and J by 6 bases, leaving 11 bases between them. Germline CDR1 LGHNA, CDR2 YNFKEQ. The CDR3 sequence: CASSQERGVAGELFF. CDR3 in DNA: TGTGCCAGCAGCCAAGAACGGGGAGTCGCCGGGGAGCTGTTTTTT.

The chain is built from TRBV9 and TRBJ2-5; 9 bases agree with TRBD1. The V gene's germline CDR1 is SGDLS and CDR2 YYNGEE. V shed 4 bases, J shed 1 base, and the junction held 2 bases outside the gene matches. The length of the CDR3 is 14 residues. The CDR3 sequence: CASSIQGAQETQYF. CDR3 nucleotide sequence: TGTGCCAGCAGCATACAGGGGGCCCAAGAGACCCAGTACTTC.

The CDR3 nucleotides read TGCAGCGGAACAAATGTCAACACCGGGGAGCTGTTTTTT. Protein: CSGTNVNTGELFF. V gene TRBV29-1 combines with J gene TRBJ2-2; D ambiguous. The CDR3 consists of 13 residues. Germline V CDR1 and CDR2: SQVTM, ANQGSEA. The germline V and J ends were trimmed by 7 bases and 2 bases, with 11 bases remaining between them.

The rearrangement uses TRBV9 and TRBJ1-3; 9 bases map to TRBD1. V gave up 0 bases and J gave up 4 bases; unmatched junction bases: 20. Germline CDR1 SGDLS, CDR2 YYNGEE. CDR3 length equals 21 residues. CDR3: CASSVERGDRETGTAGNTIYF. The CDR3 bases are TGTGCCAGCAGCGTAGAAAGGGGGGACAGGGAAACGGGGACTGCCGGAAACACCATATATTTT. The full variable domain, rest sourced from reference TRBV9 and TRBJ1-3, is DSGVTQTPKHLITATGQRVTLRCSPRSGDLSVYWYQQSLDQGLQFLIQYYNGEERAKGNILERFSAQQFPDLHSELNLSSLELGDSALYFCASSVERGDRETGTAGNTIYFGEGSWLTVV.

CDR3 sequence (DNA): TGTGCCTGGAGTGTGGCCGGGGATCAGCCCCAGCATTTT. It translates to CAWSVAGDQPQHF. The chain carries TRBV30 and TRBJ1-5; D is undetermined. The CDR3 has 13 amino acids. V lost 0 bases, J lost 5 bases, and 8 bases lay in between. The germline gives CDR1 GTSNPN, CDR2 SVGIG (reference sequence). The variable domain in full, with the rest retrieved from reference TRBV30 and TRBJ1-5, is SQTIHQWPATLVQPVGSPLSLECTVEGTSNPNLYWYRQAAGRGLQLLFYSVGIGQISSEVPQNLSASRPQDRQFILSSKKLLLSDSGFYLCAWSVAGDQPQHFGDGTRLSIL.